This T cell receptor beta chain was identified during a study of T cells in Graves' hyperthyroidism and ophthalmopathy. Notes on the study in general: A median approximately 6.8 months before onset, the model predicted ophthalmopathy.

Amplified TCR beta CDR3 regions came from RNA transcripts. During a first-round RT-PCR of the TCR CDR3, the HTBI primer set was used. MiXCR, run by TCRdb on the multiplex PCR reads, gives a single entry per CDR3 protein. Here the sample spans about 360,000 distinct CDR3 sequences, about 13% being singletons. Trimming stripped 3 bases from V and 3 bases from J, with 13 bases between. The germline gives CDR1 DFQATT, CDR2 SNEGSKA (reference sequence). This CDR3 is 14 amino acids long. Uncontrolled infection, other autoimmune disease, pregnancy or lactation excluded patients. Together with thyroid ultrasound, orbital computed tomography, serum thyroxine and TRAb, clinical symptoms were used for diagnoses. Extraction of PBMCs used roughly 9.3 ml of fresh peripheral blood. In the case of this clonotype: The antigen remains undetermined.

This receptor was taken from a man aged 25-40 years with Graves' hyperthyroidism that later progressed to Graves' ophthalmopathy. The chain links TRBV20-1 to TRBJ2-3; the D call may be TRBD1 or TRBD2 (6 bases each). The specimen was blood. The CDR3 DNA follows: TGCAGTGCTAGCTTAGGGGGGATAACAGATACGCAGTATTTT. Residues: CSASLGGITDTQYF.